The source of this TCR beta chain is a study of cytomegalovirus exposure and HLA in healthy donors. The length of the CDR3 is 16 residues. Looked up from germline, CDR1 is MDHEN and CDR2 is SYDVKM. The V segment lost 3 bases and the J segment 9 bases; nucleotides outside the gene matches: 17. The PCR contained 60 Vbeta and 13 Jbeta primers. Sequenced by immunoSEQ multiplex PCR; TCRdb stores in-frame clones only, minus some. This table has approximately 130,000 clones, more than 70% appearing once. The sequencing sample was made of PBMCs. The clonotype was recovered from a woman in her twenties or thirties in good health and CMV-seropositive. This chain uses TRBV28 with TRBJ2-7; TRBD1 matches at 7 bases. The DNA for the CDR3 is TGTGCCAGCAGTTTGCTGGCCAATAAAGGGGGCCAGGGGCAGTACTTC. Protein: CASSLLANKGGQGQYF.